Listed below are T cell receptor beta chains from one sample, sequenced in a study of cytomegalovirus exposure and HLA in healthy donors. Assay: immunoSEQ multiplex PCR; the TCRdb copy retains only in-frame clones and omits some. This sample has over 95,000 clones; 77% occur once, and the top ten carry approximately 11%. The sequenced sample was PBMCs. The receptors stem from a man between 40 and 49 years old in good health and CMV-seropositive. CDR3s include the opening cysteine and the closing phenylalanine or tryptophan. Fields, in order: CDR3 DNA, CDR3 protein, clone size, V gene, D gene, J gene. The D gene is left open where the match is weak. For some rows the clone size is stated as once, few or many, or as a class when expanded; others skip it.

CDR3nt: TGTGCCAGCAGACCGATGGCGGGGAGGCGGAACGAGCAGTACTTC; CDR3aa: CASRPMAGRRNEQYF; abundance: NA; v_gene: TRBV27; d_gene: NA; j_gene: TRBJ2-7
CDR3nt: TGTGCCAGCAGAACAGTAGATTCCACTGAAGCTTTCTTT; CDR3aa: CASRTVDSTEAFF; abundance: NA; v_gene: TRBV6-6; d_gene: NA; j_gene: TRBJ1-1
CDR3nt: TGTTCCAGCAGCAGGGGGAACACTGAAGCTTTCTTT; CDR3aa: CSSSRGNTEAFF; abundance: NA; v_gene: TRBV7-9; d_gene: NA; j_gene: TRBJ1-1
CDR3nt: TGTGCCAGCAGCTTGGCCGGAGGGACGCGTCAGTACTTC; CDR3aa: CASSLAGGTRQYF; abundance: once; v_gene: TRBV5-5; d_gene: NA; j_gene: TRBJ2-7
CDR3nt: TGTGCCACCCAGAGGGGACAGGGGGTTTACGGCGGGGAGCTGTTTTTT; CDR3aa: CATQRGQGVYGGELFF; abundance: NA; v_gene: TRBV27; d_gene: TRBD1; j_gene: TRBJ2-2
CDR3nt: TGTGCCAGCAGCAGACCGATGGGCGGGGAGACCCAGTACTTC; CDR3aa: CASSRPMGGETQYF; abundance: NA; v_gene: TRBV9; d_gene: NA; j_gene: TRBJ2-5
CDR3nt: TGTGCCAGCAGCTTATATGGCAACCCTGAAGCTTTCTTT; CDR3aa: CASSLYGNPEAFF; abundance: few; v_gene: TRBV7-2; d_gene: NA; j_gene: TRBJ1-1
CDR3nt: TGCGCCAGCAGCCAAAGCGGGCCCGGGGCCAACGTCCTGACTTTC; CDR3aa: CASSQSGPGANVLTF; abundance: few; v_gene: TRBV4-1; d_gene: NA; j_gene: TRBJ2-6
CDR3nt: TGCGCCAGCAGCTCGGGACAGCAAGAGACCCAGTACTTC; CDR3aa: CASSSGQQETQYF; abundance: few; v_gene: TRBV5-1; d_gene: TRBD1; j_gene: TRBJ2-5
CDR3nt: TGTGCCAGTACCCCAGGGACAGGACGGGTAACTAATGAAAAACTGTTTTTT; CDR3aa: CASTPGTGRVTNEKLFF; abundance: NA; v_gene: TRBV19; d_gene: TRBD1; j_gene: TRBJ1-4
CDR3nt: TGTGCCAGCCTTCTAGGAGGGGGGGCTATCGGCTACACCTTC; CDR3aa: CASLLGGGAIGYTF; abundance: NA; v_gene: TRBV7-2; d_gene: NA; j_gene: TRBJ1-2
CDR3nt: TGTGCCAGCAGCTTAGGTTTCGGCGGGGGCGGCACAGATACGCAGTATTTT; CDR3aa: CASSLGFGGGGTDTQYF; abundance: NA; v_gene: TRBV7-2; d_gene: NA; j_gene: TRBJ2-3
CDR3nt: TGTGCCAGCAGCTTACGCCGGGTGCGGGGGAACTACGAGCAGTACTTC; CDR3aa: CASSLRRVRGNYEQYF; abundance: NA; v_gene: TRBV7-2; d_gene: TRBD2; j_gene: TRBJ2-7
CDR3nt: TGTGCCAGCTGGGCAGGTGCCTACAATGAGCAGTTCTTC; CDR3aa: CASWAGAYNEQFF; abundance: NA; v_gene: TRBV28; d_gene: NA; j_gene: TRBJ2-1
CDR3nt: TGTGCCAGCAGCGTAGAGGCTAGCGGGGGGTCCCGCACAGATACGCAGTATTTT; CDR3aa: CASSVEASGGSRTDTQYF; abundance: NA; v_gene: TRBV9; d_gene: TRBD2; j_gene: TRBJ2-3
CDR3nt: TGTGCCAGCAGCGTAGAGGCAGGGCATAATTCACCCCTCCACTTT; CDR3aa: CASSVEAGHNSPLHF; abundance: NA; v_gene: TRBV9; d_gene: NA; j_gene: TRBJ1-6
CDR3nt: TGTGCCAGTAGTACAAAACAGGGTGGCTCCTACGAGCAGTACTTC; CDR3aa: CASSTKQGGSYEQYF; abundance: NA; v_gene: TRBV19; d_gene: NA; j_gene: TRBJ2-7
CDR3nt: TGCGCCAGCAGCTTCCAGGGACAGGGGTCCCCGGCGAACACCGGGGAGCTGTTTTTT; CDR3aa: CASSFQGQGSPANTGELFF; abundance: NA; v_gene: TRBV5-1; d_gene: TRBD1; j_gene: TRBJ2-2
CDR3nt: TGCGCCAGCAGCCCCGGGACACATACGCAGTATTTT; CDR3aa: CASSPGTHTQYF; abundance: NA; v_gene: TRBV5-1; d_gene: NA; j_gene: TRBJ2-3
CDR3nt: TGTGCCAGCCATCTGGGGGGGGCAGATACGCAGTATTTT; CDR3aa: CASHLGGADTQYF; abundance: NA; v_gene: TRBV28; d_gene: TRBD2; j_gene: TRBJ2-3
CDR3nt: TGTGCCCAGAAGGGGCCGCTGAACACTGAAGCTTTCTTT; CDR3aa: CAQKGPLNTEAFF; abundance: few; v_gene: TRBV30; d_gene: NA; j_gene: TRBJ1-1
CDR3nt: TGTGCCAGCAGTTCAAGGACAACTAGCGGGTTGAACGAGCAGTACTTC; CDR3aa: CASSSRTTSGLNEQYF; abundance: NA; v_gene: TRBV5-4; d_gene: TRBD2; j_gene: TRBJ2-7
CDR3nt: TGTGCCAGCTCACCACTCATCTCACAGAAAAATGAAAAACTGTTTTTT; CDR3aa: CASSPLISQKNEKLFF; abundance: NA; v_gene: TRBV18; d_gene: NA; j_gene: TRBJ1-4
CDR3nt: TGTGCCAGCAGCGTAGCTAGCGGGAGAACTCAAGAGACCCAGTACTTC; CDR3aa: CASSVASGRTQETQYF; abundance: NA; v_gene: TRBV9; d_gene: TRBD2; j_gene: TRBJ2-5
CDR3nt: TGTGCCTGGAGTTTGGGCGAAAAACTGTTTTTT; CDR3aa: CAWSLGEKLFF; abundance: NA; v_gene: TRBV30; d_gene: NA; j_gene: TRBJ1-4
CDR3nt: TGCGCCAGCAGTTATCGACTCGCGTGCTACACCTTC; CDR3aa: CASSYRLACYTF; abundance: once; v_gene: TRBV23-1; d_gene: NA; j_gene: TRBJ1-2
CDR3nt: TGCAGCGGAACTAGGACAGGGGGCATCAATGAGCAGTTCTTC; CDR3aa: CSGTRTGGINEQFF; abundance: NA; v_gene: TRBV29-1; d_gene: TRBD1; j_gene: TRBJ2-1
CDR3nt: TGTGCCAGCAGTCCCTTCGTCGGGGGCAATCAGCCCCAGCATTTT; CDR3aa: CASSPFVGGNQPQHF; abundance: NA; v_gene: TRBV27; d_gene: NA; j_gene: TRBJ1-5
CDR3nt: TGTGCCAGCGGCAGTATAGGACAACCACAAGAGACCCAGTACTTC; CDR3aa: CASGSIGQPQETQYF; abundance: NA; v_gene: TRBV19; d_gene: NA; j_gene: TRBJ2-5
CDR3nt: TGTGCCAGCAGCGCTGGACAGATATATGGCTACACCTTC; CDR3aa: CASSAGQIYGYTF; abundance: NA; v_gene: TRBV9; d_gene: NA; j_gene: TRBJ1-2
CDR3nt: TGTGCCAGCAGTGTACAGGGGACGTACACCTTC; CDR3aa: CASSVQGTYTF; abundance: NA; v_gene: TRBV28; d_gene: TRBD1; j_gene: TRBJ1-2
CDR3nt: TGTGCCAGCAGCTTAGTCGCGACTACAATGGACACTGAAGCTTTCTTT; CDR3aa: CASSLVATTMDTEAFF; abundance: NA; v_gene: TRBV7-8; d_gene: NA; j_gene: TRBJ1-1
CDR3nt: TGTGCCAGCAGCTTACAGGGGACATCAAGCTACGAGCAGTACTTC; CDR3aa: CASSLQGTSSYEQYF; abundance: NA; v_gene: TRBV7-2; d_gene: NA; j_gene: TRBJ2-7
CDR3nt: TGTGCCAGCAGCCAAGGGGGGCGACTAGCGGGGGACATAGATACGCAGTATTTT; CDR3aa: CASSQGGRLAGDIDTQYF; abundance: NA; v_gene: TRBV14; d_gene: TRBD2; j_gene: TRBJ2-3
CDR3nt: TGTTCCAGCAGTCCAAGGGGACAGGGGGCCGGCGGGGAGCTGTTTTTT; CDR3aa: CSSSPRGQGAGGELFF; abundance: NA; v_gene: TRBV7-9; d_gene: TRBD1; j_gene: TRBJ2-2
CDR3nt: TGTGCCAGCAGTGGAGGTCCTTCCTATAATTCACCCCTCCACTTT; CDR3aa: CASSGGPSYNSPLHF; abundance: NA; v_gene: TRBV2; d_gene: NA; j_gene: TRBJ1-6
CDR3nt: TGTGCCAGCAGCTTAGGGGGCGGGACCAATGAGCAGTTCTTC; CDR3aa: CASSLGGGTNEQFF; abundance: NA; v_gene: TRBV7-2; d_gene: NA; j_gene: TRBJ2-1